The 17 T cell receptor beta chains reported below all come from one sample, sequenced in a study of regulatory T cells in long-lasting Graves disease. Building the TCR beta libraries relied on iRepertoire HTBI primers, and CDR3 regions underwent Arm-PCR. From the multiplex PCR reads, TCRdb called clonotypes with MiXCR, one entry per CDR3 protein. The profile shows about 450,000 distinct CDR3 sequences, 12% to 15% of them singletons. Noted time point: newly diagnosed GD, antithyroid drugs for less than 3 months. RNA extracted from PBMCs served as the sequencing template. The sample also formed part of further work on T cells in Graves' hyperthyroidism and ophthalmopathy.

Here the sequenced sample was peripheral blood mononuclear cells (PBMCs), taken at new diagnosis, from a patient treated with antithyroid drugs. The receptors shown here come from a woman in her forties or fifties with Graves disease.

This clonotype was counted a few times. V usage is TRBV12-3 or TRBV12-4 and J usage is TRBJ2-1; TRBD2 aligns across 10 bases. After removal of 6 bases from V and 12 bases from J, the junction contained 17 bases not matched to a gene. The CDR3 contains 16 residues. The CDR3 protein is CASSPTPGLATSGQFF. The CDR3 bases are TGTGCCAGCAGCCCCACCCCGGGACTAGCGACTTCGGGGCAGTTCTTC.

This clonotype occurred many times. This rearrangement joins TRBV5-1 to TRBJ2-5; perhaps TRBD1 as D (6 bases). The V and J ends lost 2 bases and 5 bases respectively, with 16 bases between them. The germline CDR1 and CDR2 sequences are SGHRS and YFSETQ. The CDR3 runs to 15 residues. DNA of the CDR3: TGCGCCAGCAGCTTTTTCCAGGGGCCTAAGGAGACCCAGTACTTC. Its protein is CASSFFQGPKETQYF.

This clonotype was observed at least ten times. V and J are TRBV20-1 and TRBJ2-3; the match to TRBD2 covers 12 bases. This CDR3 spans 11 amino acids. Per germline, CDR1 DFQATT and CDR2 SNEGSKA (reference sequence). The CDR3 DNA sequence: TGCATGGGGACTAGCGGGCCCTCGTCGTATTTT. This sequence encodes CMGTSGPSSYF.

The J gene is TRBJ2-1, the V gene TRBV12-3 or TRBV12-4; D unresolved. V dropped 3 bases and J dropped 9 bases, with 12 bases sitting between them. The CDR3 sequence is 13 residues long. The CDR3 DNA sequence: TGTGCCAGCAGTTTGAGTAGTGGAGTTGAGCAGTTCTTC. Protein product: CASSLSSGVEQFF.

At least ten counts were recorded for this clonotype. The chain couples TRBV7-3 to TRBJ2-1; 8 bases are a match to TRBD2. Germline V lookup: CDR1 SGHTA, CDR2 FQGTGA. The junction had 13 bases not matched to a gene; V was cut back by 5 bases and J by 4 bases. CDR3 length equals 17 residues. The chain's CDR3 is CASSPDSGTREYNEQFF. Here the CDR3 DNA reads TGTGCCAGCAGCCCTGATTCCGGGACTAGGGAGTACAATGAGCAGTTCTTC.

This chain joins TRBV10-3 and TRBJ1-2; no clear D. The CDR3 runs 20 residues. V gave up 4 bases and J gave up 4 bases, with 31 bases separating them. Per the germline V gene, CDR1 is ENHRY and CDR2 is SYGVKD. The CDR3 DNA sequence: TGTGCCATCAGTGGGAACTCACTAAGTCCTGGGATGGCTCTGGGCTATGGCTACACCTTC. Translation gives CAISGNSLSPGMALGYGYTF.

The chain combines TRBV4-2 with TRBJ1-3, with a tentative D call TRBD1 (5 bases). Germline V gene data show CDR1 as LGHNA and CDR2 as YNFKEQ. The length of the CDR3 is 16 residues. V was pared by 4 bases and J by 0 bases, with 13 bases between. The CDR3 protein is CASSRDATFSGNTIYF. The DNA for the CDR3 is TGTGCCAGCAGCCGGGACGCCACATTCTCTGGAAACACCATATATTTT.

In its sample, this clonotype was seen many times. J is TRBJ2-7 and V is TRBV12-3 or TRBV12-4, with 7 bases fitting TRBD1. The junction had 3 bases not matched to a gene; V was cut back by 6 bases and J by 1 base. This CDR3 has 13 residues. The CDR3 region is CASSLTGSYEQYF. The CDR3 nucleotides read TGTGCCAGCAGCTTGACAGGGTCCTACGAGCAGTACTTC.

This clonotype was seen at least ten times. V gene TRBV2 combines with J gene TRBJ2-7, with D perhaps TRBD1 (5 bases). The V end lost 4 bases, the J end lost 0 bases, and 10 bases lay between the germline ends. Looked up from germline, CDR1 is SNHLY and CDR2 is FYNNEI. This CDR3 has 14 amino acids. The DNA of the CDR3 is TGTGCCAGCAGTGTAGACAGAACCTCCTACGAGCAGTACTTC. Amino acids: CASSVDRTSYEQYF.

Worth noting for this clonotype: A much larger clone is a single base away; this may be a read error. Since the CDR3 does not end with the conserved phenylalanine or tryptophan, this likely comes from a read error. The chain employs TRBV20-1 and TRBJ2-7, with 10 bases lining up with TRBD2. The CDR3 has 18 residues. CDR1 DFQATT and CDR2 SNEGSKA come from the germline V gene (reference sequence). The CDR3, as DNA: TGCAGCGCGCTAGAGATAGAGGGGGGGGGACTAGCGACGCCCGAGCAGTACTCC. Its protein product is CSALEIEGGGLATPEQYS.

In its sample, this clonotype was seen many times. The chain combines TRBV6-1 with TRBJ2-1, with 10 bases fitting TRBD2. Germline V lookup: CDR1 MNHNS, CDR2 SASEGT. V was pared by 6 bases and J by 8 bases, with 10 bases of the junction left unmatched. This CDR3 spans 15 amino acids. The chain's CDR3 is CASRALLAGRDEQFF. Here the CDR3 DNA reads TGTGCCAGCAGGGCCTTACTAGCGGGGCGGGATGAGCAGTTCTTC.

The chain is built from TRBV18 and TRBJ1-5; D unclear. The CDR3 has 14 residues. The V gene lost 2 bases and the J gene lost 3 bases, with 8 bases spanning the gap. Per germline, CDR1 KGHSH and CDR2 LQKENI. CDR3 sequence (DNA): TGTGCCAGCTCACCATATTCGGTCAATCAGCCCCAGCATTTT. Its protein is CASSPYSVNQPQHF.

This clonotype has ten or more counts. In nucleotides, the CDR3 is TGTGCCAGCAGACAGGGATCTGGAAACACCATATATTTT. Encoded protein: CASRQGSGNTIYF. The chain links TRBV6-2 or TRBV6-3 to TRBJ1-3; perhaps TRBD1 as D (6 bases). CDR3 length equals 13 residues. Per germline, CDR1 MNHEY and CDR2 SVGEGT. Trimming removed 6 bases at V and 1 base at J, with 7 bases between.

This clonotype has a count of ten or more. This sequence joins TRBV19 and TRBJ1-5, with 8 positions matching TRBD1. CDR1 and CDR2 from the germline V gene are LNHDA and SQIVND (reference sequence). J was trimmed by 4 bases and V by 8 bases; bases with no gene match: 4. This CDR3 has 13 residues. DNA for the CDR3: TGTGCCAGTGACGGACAGGGAAATCAGCCCCAGCATTTT. Its protein is CASDGQGNQPQHF. The full variable domain, in which reference TRBV19 and TRBJ1-5 provide the parts outside the CDR3, is DGGITQSPKYLFRKEGQNVTLSCEQNLNHDAMYWYRQDPGQGLRLIYYSQIVNDFQKGDIAEGYSVSREKKESFPLTVTSAQKNPTAFYLCASDGQGNQPQHFGDGTRLSIL.

This rearrangement joins TRBV19 to TRBJ1-5; D perhaps matches TRBD1 (5 bases). CDR1 and CDR2 from the germline V gene are LNHDA and SQIVND (reference sequence). The CDR3 sequence is 15 residues long. Trimming shortened V by 3 bases and J by 0 bases, and 9 bases separated the two germline ends. The CDR3 is CASSMQGDSNQPQHF. CDR3 bases: TGTGCCAGTAGTATGCAGGGAGATAGCAATCAGCCCCAGCATTTT.

The chain uses TRBV7-8 and TRBJ2-3; D might be TRBD2 (7 bases). V was shortened by 3 bases and J by 0 bases, with 19 bases between the two germline ends. This CDR3 contains 18 residues. Per germline, CDR1 SGHVS and CDR2 FQNEAQ. This CDR3 reads CASSLGGRMRGSTDTQYF. For the CDR3, the DNA is TGTGCCAGCAGCTTGGGAGGGCGGATGAGGGGGAGCACAGATACGCAGTATTTT.

This clonotype occurred many times. J is TRBJ2-7 and V is TRBV11-2; 12 bases line up with TRBD2. The V gene's germline CDR1 is SGHAT and CDR2 FQNNGV. The CDR3 covers 15 residues. V gave up 7 bases and J gave up 3 bases; unmatched junction bases: 7. This CDR3 is CASTPGLAGFYEQYF. The DNA of the CDR3 is TGTGCCAGCACCCCCGGACTAGCGGGATTCTACGAGCAGTACTTC.